The 2 T cell receptor beta chains below were found in one sample sequenced in a study of T cell changes during pregnancy in multiple sclerosis. Clones were read by immunoSEQ multiplex PCR, and TCRdb kept only the in-frame ones, dropping some. This table has over 25,000 clones, approximately 90% appearing once. Sequencing used CD8+ T cells from peripheral blood mononuclear cells, obtained after pregnancy. These TCRs come from a female donor with multiple sclerosis, enrolled in a pregnancy study.

The table lists this clone with a count of one. The genes are TRBV21-1 and TRBJ2-7; the D call TRBD1 from the table was never checked on the DNA. TRBV21-1 is shown as a pseudogene. This CDR3 has 18 residues. In DNA, the CDR3 is TGTGCCAGCAGCCCCAGGGGGCTGAGGTTTGAAATATCCTACGAGCAGTACTTC. Amino acid sequence: CASSPRGLRFEISYEQYF.

CDR3 protein: CASSLFEDREAEAFF. In nucleotides, the CDR3 is TGCGCCAGCAGCTTGTTTGAGGACAGGGAGGCCGAAGCTTTCTTT. V is TRBV5-1 and J is TRBJ1-1; 8 bases are a match to TRBD1. The CDR3 totals 15 residues. With 1 base clipped from V and 8 bases from J, the junction kept 10 bases outside the gene matches. CDR1 and CDR2 (germline): SGHRS, YFSETQ.